This TCR beta chain originates from a study of immune evolution from preneoplasia to lung adenocarcinoma. The CDR3 spans 16 residues. Data came from immunoSEQ multiplex PCR; TCRdb stores just in-frame clones and leaves some out. The sample consists of around 10,000 clones, about 80% of them appearing once. This clone was detected a few times. The chain is built from TRBV21-1 and TRBJ2-7; TRBD2 reflects the table's D call only, with no check against the DNA. TRBV21-1 constitutes a pseudogene. This TCR came from a person aged 65 to 79 with lung adenocarcinoma. Some clones in this sample may be carry-over from other donors' samples. The sequenced sample was FFPE minimally invasive lung adenocarcinoma tissue. In DNA, the CDR3 is TGTGCCAGCAGCAAAGAGGGACTAGCGGGGAGTTACGAGCAGTACTTC. This gives the protein CASSKEGLAGSYEQYF.